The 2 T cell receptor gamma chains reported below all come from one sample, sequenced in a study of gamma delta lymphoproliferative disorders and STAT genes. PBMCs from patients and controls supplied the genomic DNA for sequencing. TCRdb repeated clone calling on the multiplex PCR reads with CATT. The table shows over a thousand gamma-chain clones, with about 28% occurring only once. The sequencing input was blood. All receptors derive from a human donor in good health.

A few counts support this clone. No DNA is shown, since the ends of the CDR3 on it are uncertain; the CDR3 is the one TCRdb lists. CDR3 sequence: CTTVPVTTGWFKIF. The J gene has no call, while the V gene is TRGV11. TRGV11 carries the ORF label, with uncertain function. Including both end residues, the CDR3 is 14 amino acids long.

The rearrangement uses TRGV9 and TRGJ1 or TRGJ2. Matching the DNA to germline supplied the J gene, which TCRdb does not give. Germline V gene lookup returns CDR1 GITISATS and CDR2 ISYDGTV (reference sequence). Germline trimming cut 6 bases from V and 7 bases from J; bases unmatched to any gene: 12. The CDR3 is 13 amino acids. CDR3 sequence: CALWSSRLYKKLF. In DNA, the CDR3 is TGTGCCTTGTGGAGCAGCAGGTTGTATAAGAAACTCTTT.